The rows below give T cell receptor beta chains drawn from one sample of a study of identical twins. TCRdb fed the 5' RACE reads into MiXCR, producing one record per CDR3 protein. The sample holds just over 500,000 distinct CDR3 sequences, 20% to 25% seen once. These data were also filed under a second study, of T cells expressing NK-cell markers.

Sequencing input: CD4+ T cells sorted from blood. Every receptor here comes from a woman under 30 in good health. The CDR3 runs from the conserved cysteine through the conserved F or W. The D gene is left open where the match is weak. Rows give clone size only sometimes, using once, few, many, or a class for an expanded clone.

V gene: TRBV9
clone size: NA
D gene: NA
J gene: TRBJ1-1
CDR3 DNA: TGTGCCAGCAGCGTCCCCGGGACTGAAGCTTTCTTT
CDR3 protein: CASSVPGTEAFF

V gene: TRBV2
clone size: few
D gene: NA
J gene: TRBJ1-2
CDR3 DNA: TGTGCCAGCACTCGGACCCCGCCGGGCTACACCTTC
CDR3 protein: CASTRTPPGYTF

V gene: TRBV11-2
clone size: NA
D gene: NA
J gene: TRBJ1-6
CDR3 DNA: TGTGCCAGCAGCTCCAGGGGATATAATTCACCCCTCCACTTT
CDR3 protein: CASSSRGYNSPLHF

V gene: TRBV11-3
clone size: NA
D gene: TRBD1
J gene: TRBJ2-1
CDR3 DNA: TGTGCCAGCAGCACGGGACAGGGATCAGGCGAGCAGTTCTTC
CDR3 protein: CASSTGQGSGEQFF

V gene: TRBV5-1
clone size: NA
D gene: NA
J gene: TRBJ2-7
CDR3 DNA: TGCGCCAGCAGCTTGGGGCTAGTGGGCGAGCAGTACTTC
CDR3 protein: CASSLGLVGEQYF

V gene: TRBV20-1
clone size: few
D gene: NA
J gene: TRBJ1-2
CDR3 DNA: TGCAGTGCAAGGACGGTTTCGAACTATGGCTACACCTTC
CDR3 protein: CSARTVSNYGYTF

V gene: TRBV6-1
clone size: NA
D gene: NA
J gene: TRBJ1-6
CDR3 DNA: TGTGCCAGCAGGCTGCGACATAATTATTCACCCCTCCACTTT
CDR3 protein: CASRLRHNYSPLHF

V gene: TRBV20-1
clone size: few
D gene: NA
J gene: TRBJ2-1
CDR3 DNA: TGCAGTGCTAGCTACCCCTCCGCGGGCTCCTCGTGGAATGAGCAGTTCTTC
CDR3 protein: CSASYPSAGSSWNEQFF

V gene: TRBV20-1
clone size: few
D gene: NA
J gene: TRBJ2-2
CDR3 DNA: TGCAGTGCTAAGCCCAGCTCAGGGACCGGGGAGCTGTTTTTT
CDR3 protein: CSAKPSSGTGELFF

V gene: TRBV6-1
clone size: NA
D gene: NA
J gene: TRBJ2-1
CDR3 DNA: TGTGCCAGCACCCCCCCCGGCCGGTCCGCCTACAATGAGCAGTTCTTC
CDR3 protein: CASTPPGRSAYNEQFF

V gene: TRBV4-3
clone size: many
D gene: NA
J gene: TRBJ1-5
CDR3 DNA: TGCGCCAGCAGCCAAGAAGAACGGCAGCCCCAGCATTTT
CDR3 protein: CASSQEERQPQHF

V gene: TRBV20-1
clone size: few
D gene: TRBD2
J gene: TRBJ2-3
CDR3 DNA: TGCAGTGCTAGATTGCGGGGGGCAGATACGCAGTATTTT
CDR3 protein: CSARLRGADTQYF

V gene: TRBV18
clone size: NA
D gene: NA
J gene: TRBJ2-1
CDR3 DNA: TGTGCCAGCTCACCGGACCGAGAGCAGTTCTTC
CDR3 protein: CASSPDREQFF

V gene: TRBV7-7
clone size: NA
D gene: TRBD1
J gene: TRBJ2-3
CDR3 DNA: TGTGCTAGCAGCTCTACAGGGGTTCCCACAGATACGCAGTATTTT
CDR3 protein: CASSSTGVPTDTQYF

V gene: TRBV1
clone size: NA
D gene: NA
J gene: TRBJ2-1
CDR3 DNA: TGCACCAGCACCTCTGGGGCGGAATGGTCACGTAATGAGCAGTTCTTC
CDR3 protein: CTSTSGAEWSRNEQFF

V gene: TRBV10-3
clone size: many
D gene: TRBD2
J gene: TRBJ2-1
CDR3 DNA: TGTGCCATCAGTGAACAGACTAGCGGAACCTACAATGAGCAGTTCTTC
CDR3 protein: CAISEQTSGTYNEQFF

V gene: TRBV7-9
clone size: many
D gene: NA
J gene: TRBJ1-1
CDR3 DNA: TGTGCCAGCGCGATAGGGGGGAGGACTGAAGCTTTCTTT
CDR3 protein: CASAIGGRTEAFF

V gene: TRBV20-1
clone size: NA
D gene: TRBD2
J gene: TRBJ2-1
CDR3 DNA: TGCAGTGCTAGACCCCGGACTAGCCCCTCCTACAATGAGCAGTTCTTC
CDR3 protein: CSARPRTSPSYNEQFF

V gene: TRBV7-8
clone size: NA
D gene: NA
J gene: TRBJ1-2
CDR3 DNA: TGTGCCAGCAGCTTAAATGGGGGCTTTGGCTACACCTTC
CDR3 protein: CASSLNGGFGYTF

V gene: TRBV20-1
clone size: NA
D gene: TRBD2
J gene: TRBJ2-7
CDR3 DNA: TGCAGTGCTAGACTAGCGGGAGACATCAACGAGCAGTACTTC
CDR3 protein: CSARLAGDINEQYF

V gene: TRBV20-1
clone size: few
D gene: NA
J gene: TRBJ2-3
CDR3 DNA: TGCAGTGCTGGGACATCCGGACTAGTAAGAACGCAGTATTTT
CDR3 protein: CSAGTSGLVRTQYF

V gene: TRBV18
clone size: few
D gene: NA
J gene: TRBJ2-3
CDR3 DNA: TGTGCCAGCTCACCTTCTGTTGGCACAGATACGCAGTATTTT
CDR3 protein: CASSPSVGTDTQYF

V gene: TRBV9
clone size: NA
D gene: NA
J gene: TRBJ1-6
CDR3 DNA: TGTGCCAGCAGCGAGGGAGTTATAGATTCACCCCTCCACTTT
CDR3 protein: CASSEGVIDSPLHF

V gene: TRBV7-7
clone size: few
D gene: NA
J gene: TRBJ2-7
CDR3 DNA: TGTGCTAGCAGCTTAGACAGGCTTGGAGAGCAGTACTTC
CDR3 protein: CASSLDRLGEQYF

V gene: TRBV29-1
clone size: NA
D gene: TRBD1
J gene: TRBJ2-5
CDR3 DNA: TGCAGCGTGGGGAGGACAGGGCGGGAAGAGACCCAGTACTTC
CDR3 protein: CSVGRTGREETQYF

V gene: TRBV10-3
clone size: NA
D gene: TRBD2
J gene: TRBJ2-3
CDR3 DNA: TGTGCCATCAGTGGTCTAGCGGCTGGGACAGATACGCAGTATTTT
CDR3 protein: CAISGLAAGTDTQYF

V gene: TRBV20-1
clone size: NA
D gene: NA
J gene: TRBJ2-3
CDR3 DNA: TGCAGTGCTAGAGATTGGGGGCGAGGGGGCACAGATACGCAGTATTTT
CDR3 protein: CSARDWGRGGTDTQYF

V gene: TRBV12-3/TRBV12-4
clone size: few
D gene: NA
J gene: TRBJ1-1
CDR3 DNA: TGTGCCAGCAGTCCAAGGAAAGGGGGTAGTTACACTGAAGCTTTCTTT
CDR3 protein: CASSPRKGGSYTEAFF

V gene: TRBV5-1
clone size: NA
D gene: NA
J gene: TRBJ2-1
CDR3 DNA: TGCGCCAGCACTCCTCCAGGTAATGAGCAGTTCTTC
CDR3 protein: CASTPPGNEQFF

V gene: TRBV5-6
clone size: NA
D gene: TRBD1
J gene: TRBJ2-3
CDR3 DNA: TGTGCCAGCAACGCCCCGGGACAGGGTCTCACAGATACGCAGTATTTT
CDR3 protein: CASNAPGQGLTDTQYF

V gene: TRBV6-1
clone size: NA
D gene: NA
J gene: TRBJ1-1
CDR3 DNA: TGTGCCAGCAGTGAAGTCGGGACTGAAGCTTTCTTT
CDR3 protein: CASSEVGTEAFF

V gene: TRBV20-1
clone size: many
D gene: NA
J gene: TRBJ1-2
CDR3 DNA: TGCAGTGCCCGGAGGGCGGCGAACTATGGCTACACCTTC
CDR3 protein: CSARRAANYGYTF